Below are 30 T cell receptor beta chains sequenced from a single sample in a study of CD8 T cells in Susac syndrome. RNA in amounts of roughly 0.45 to 1 ug was reverse transcribed with random hexamers. TCRdb ran MiXCR on the immunoSEQ multiplex PCR reads and lists one entry per CDR3 protein. The sample gives 80,000 to 90,000 distinct CDR3 sequences, approximately 92% of which show up once; 0.3% to 0.4% is in the top ten. Sample: CD8+ T cells from PBMCs. These TCRs come from a human donor in good health.

The V gene is TRBV10-2, the J gene TRBJ2-6; 9 positions agree with TRBD1. CDR3 size: 16 residues. Germline assignment: CDR1 WSHSY and CDR2 SAAADI. V trimming: 6 bases; J trimming: 0 bases; junction bases outside the gene matches: 3. CDR3 bases: TGCGCCAGCAGACGACAGGGGGACTCTGGGGCCAACGTCCTGACTTTC. This gives the protein CASRRQGDSGANVLTF.

This clonotype was observed a few times. This chain connects TRBV7-2 to TRBJ2-3, with TRBD2 matching over 12 bases. Germline CDR1 reads SGHTA; CDR2 reads FQGNSA. The CDR3 contains 13 residues. V trimming: 3 bases; J trimming: 8 bases; junction bases outside the gene matches: 0. Here the CDR3 DNA reads TGTGCCAGCAGCTTGGGACTAGCGGGTACGCAGTATTTT. Its protein is CASSLGLAGTQYF.

The chain uses TRBV5-6 and TRBJ2-7, with a tentative D call TRBD2 (6 bases). Germline V lookup: CDR1 SGHDT, CDR2 YYEEEE. V lost 2 bases and J lost 4, with 13 bases in between. The CDR3 contains 14 residues. CDR3 nucleotide sequence: TGTGCCAGCAGCTTTTTCCAGCGGGCATACGAGCAGTACTTC. It translates to CASSFFQRAYEQYF. The complete variable domain, with remaining parts taken from reference TRBV5-6 and TRBJ2-7, reads DAGVTQSPTHLIKTRGQQVTLRCSPKSGHDTVSWYQQALGQGPQFIFQYYEEEERQRGNFPDRFSGHQFPNYSSELNVNALLLGDSALYLCASSFFQRAYEQYFGPGTRLTVT.

CDR3 DNA: TGCGCCAGCAGTCAGACTTTAGACCTTCGCTACGAGCAGTACTTC. Amino acid sequence: CASSQTLDLRYEQYF. The genes are TRBV23-1 and TRBJ2-7; D is uncertain. TRBV23-1 is marked as an open reading frame, function uncertain. CDR3 size: 15 residues. V shed 3 bases and J shed 3 bases, with 15 bases lying between them.

The chain employs TRBV7-9 and TRBJ1-3, with D hard to call. Germline V gene sequence: CDR1 SEHNR, CDR2 FQNEAQ (reference sequence). V gave up 10 bases and J gave up 5 bases, with 18 bases separating them. The length of the CDR3 is 14 residues. The CDR3 bases are TGTGCCATTGAAATAGACGTTCATCGAAACACCATATATTTT. Protein product: CAIEIDVHRNTIYF.

This chain connects TRBV7-3 to TRBJ2-1, with 7 bases that match TRBD2. Trimming took 6 bases from V and 5 from J; bases not matched to a gene: 7. The CDR3 contains 14 residues. Germline assignment: CDR1 SGHTA and CDR2 FQGTGA. The CDR3 spells CASSSGGGHNEQFF. In nucleotides, the CDR3 is TGTGCCAGCAGTTCAGGCGGGGGTCACAATGAGCAGTTCTTC. The full variable domain, with the rest looked up from reference TRBV7-3 and TRBJ2-1, is GAGVSQTPSNKVTEKGKYVELRCDPISGHTALYWYRQSLGQGPEFLIYFQGTGAADDSGLPNDRFFAVRPEGSVSTLKIQRTERGDSAVYLCASSSGGGHNEQFFGPGTRLTVL.

The chain recombines TRBV4-2 with TRBJ2-5, with D perhaps assigned TRBD1 or TRBD2 (5 bases each). Germline V gene lookup returns CDR1 LGHNA and CDR2 YNFKEQ. Trimming stripped 0 bases from V and 1 base from J, with 9 bases between. The CDR3 consists of 15 residues. The CDR3 loop reads CASSQDWGFQETQYF. CDR3 coding DNA: TGTGCCAGCAGCCAAGATTGGGGGTTCCAAGAGACCCAGTACTTC.

The V call is TRBV18, the J call TRBJ2-2, with D possibly matching TRBD1 (6 bases). Trimming stripped 6 bases from V and 1 base from J, with 18 bases between. CDR3 length: 17 residues. Germline-derived CDR1 and CDR2 are KGHSH and LQKENI. The CDR3 reads CASSLLDNRVNTGELFF. CDR3 coding DNA: TGTGCCAGCTCGCTCCTCGATAACAGGGTGAACACCGGGGAGCTGTTTTTT.

The genes are TRBV7-3 and TRBJ1-2; 9 nucleotides line up with TRBD1. The length of the CDR3 is 13 residues. V gave up 5 bases and J gave up 8 bases; unmatched junction bases: 6. The germline V gene has CDR1 SGHTA and CDR2 FQGTGA. CDR3 DNA: TGTGCCAGCAGCCTGACAGGGGGAGGCGGCTACACCTTC. Encoded protein: CASSLTGGGGYTF.

V usage is TRBV7-9 and J usage is TRBJ2-2; no firm D call. The CDR3 length is 14 residues. Germline lookup yields CDR1 SEHNR and CDR2 FQNEAQ (reference sequence). The V and J ends lost 1 base and 6 bases respectively, with 9 bases between them. The CDR3 is CASSLVTVPGELFF. The CDR3 region has the DNA TGTGCCAGCAGCTTAGTTACAGTCCCCGGGGAGCTGTTTTTT.

This rearrangement joins TRBV3-1 to TRBJ2-7, with a tentative D call TRBD1 (6 bases). The CDR3 has 14 amino acids. V lost 3 bases to trimming and J lost 5 bases, with 14 bases between them. CDR1 LGHDT and CDR2 YNNKEL come from the germline V gene (reference sequence). CDR3 in amino acids: CASSHAWTEDEQYF. In DNA, the CDR3 is TGTGCCAGCAGCCACGCGTGGACAGAGGACGAGCAGTACTTC.

The V gene is TRBV2, the J gene TRBJ1-1; tentatively, D is TRBD1 (6 bases). V was pared by 10 bases and J by 1 base, with 13 bases between. The CDR3 is 13 residues long. CDR1 SNHLY and CDR2 FYNNEI come from the germline V gene. The CDR3 protein is CAIQGSGNTEAFF. In nucleotides, the CDR3 is TGTGCCATCCAGGGGAGCGGGAACACTGAAGCTTTCTTT.

This clonotype showed up just a few times. This rearrangement joins TRBV5-6 to TRBJ2-7; possibly TRBD2 for D (6 bases). Germline-derived CDR1 and CDR2 are SGHDT and YYEEEE. V lost 4 bases to trimming and J lost 1 base, with 9 bases between them. The CDR3 length is 13 residues. CDR3 DNA sequence: TGTGCCAGCAGCCCCCGGGAGTCCTACGAGCAGTACTTC. Translated: CASSPRESYEQYF.

The J gene is TRBJ2-5, the V gene TRBV2; D might be TRBD1 (6 bases). Germline CDR1 reads SNHLY; CDR2 reads FYNNEI. The CDR3 length is 18 residues. V was pared by 8 bases and J by 4 bases, with 29 bases between. The CDR3 is CASLSLGEGGEGGETQYF. Written as DNA, the CDR3 is TGTGCCAGCCTAAGCCTGGGAGAAGGGGGAGAGGGTGGAGAGACCCAGTACTTC.

The sample holds a few counts of this clonotype. The chain is built from TRBV20-1 and TRBJ1-1; D gene uncertain. The germline V gene encodes CDR1 DFQATT and CDR2 SNEGSKA (reference sequence). This CDR3 is built from 12 residues. The V gene lost 1 base and the J gene lost 1 base, with 4 bases spanning the gap. CDR3 region: CSARGGNTEAFF. CDR3 DNA sequence: TGCAGTGCTAGAGGTGGGAACACTGAAGCTTTCTTT.

The chain links TRBV29-1 to TRBJ1-1; D unresolved. V was cut by 8 bases and J by 6 bases, with 13 bases left in between. CDR1 is SQVTM and CDR2 is ANQGSEA in the germline V gene. This CDR3 comprises 11 residues. The CDR3 loop is CSSSGTPEAFF. The CDR3 DNA is TGCAGCTCCTCCGGAACCCCTGAAGCTTTCTTT.

The chain recombines TRBV6-5 with TRBJ1-1, with a tentative D call TRBD1 (6 bases). The germline V gene has CDR1 MNHEY and CDR2 SVGAGI. The CDR3 runs to 16 residues. V was trimmed by 2 bases and J by 6 bases, leaving 19 bases between them. CDR3 in DNA: TGTGCCAGCAGTTACACTACTACGGGGGCGTACGCTGAAGCTTTCTTT. It specifies CASSYTTTGAYAEAFF.

This clonotype was picked up one time. The chain recombines TRBV7-2 with TRBJ2-3; D not resolved. Trimming took off 5 bases at V and 0 bases at J, with 6 bases between the two ends. The CDR3 extends over 13 amino acids. Germline V gene lookup returns CDR1 SGHTA and CDR2 FQGNSA. The CDR3 reads CASSPWSTDTQYF. The CDR3 DNA sequence: TGTGCCAGCAGCCCCTGGAGCACAGATACGCAGTATTTT.

This chain links TRBV4-2 with TRBJ2-7; D is unclear. The V and J ends lost 5 bases and 2 bases respectively, with 7 bases between them. The CDR3 sequence is 12 residues long. Germline assignment: CDR1 LGHNA and CDR2 YNFKEQ. This CDR3 reads CASSDNPYEQYF. CDR3 DNA sequence: TGTGCCAGCAGCGACAACCCCTACGAGCAGTACTTC.

The V call is TRBV19, the J call TRBJ2-7; TRBD1 might be the D (6 bases). V lost 9 bases, J lost 2 bases, and 11 bases lay in between. Germline CDR1 and CDR2: LNHDA and SQIVND (reference sequence). CDR3 length: 12 residues. CDR3 bases: TGTGCCAGCTACAGGGAGACCTACGAGCAGTACTTC. Protein sequence: CASYRETYEQYF.

This clonotype was counted once. This rearrangement joins TRBV7-9 to TRBJ1-2; D not resolved. Germline assignment: CDR1 SEHNR and CDR2 FQNEAQ (reference sequence). The CDR3 has 13 residues. Trimming shortened V by 0 bases and J by 1 base, and 3 bases separated the two germline ends. The CDR3 spells CASSLARNYGYTF. The CDR3 DNA is TGTGCCAGCAGCTTAGCACGTAACTATGGCTACACCTTC.

V usage is TRBV29-1 and J usage is TRBJ2-1; D is unclear. Germline CDR1 and CDR2: SQVTM and ANQGSEA. CDR3 length equals 15 residues. Trimming left V 2 bases short and J 2 bases short, with 13 bases between. This chain's CDR3 is CSVELGRQTYNEQFF. The CDR3, as DNA: TGCAGCGTTGAATTAGGCAGGCAAACCTACAATGAGCAGTTCTTC.

This chain joins TRBV4-2 and TRBJ2-7; a possible D gene is TRBD2 (6 bases). Trimming left V 0 bases short and J 2 bases short, with 14 bases between. The CDR3 is made up of 16 amino acids. The germline CDR1 and CDR2 sequences are LGHNA and YNFKEQ. The CDR3 coding sequence is TGTGCCAGCAGCCAAGATCGCGGGGACGGGACCTACGAGCAGTACTTC. Amino acids: CASSQDRGDGTYEQYF.

The sample holds one count of this clonotype. This rearrangement joins TRBV9 to TRBJ1-1; no clear D. Germline CDR1 is SGDLS and CDR2 is YYNGEE. V lost 1 base to trimming and J lost 4 bases, with 8 bases between them. The CDR3 is 13 residues long. The CDR3 protein is CASSVFMGTEAFF. Here the CDR3 DNA reads TGTGCCAGCAGCGTATTTATGGGCACTGAAGCTTTCTTT. The full variable domain, completed using reference TRBV9 and TRBJ1-1, is DSGVTQTPKHLITATGQRVTLRCSPRSGDLSVYWYQQSLDQGLQFLIQYYNGEERAKGNILERFSAQQFPDLHSELNLSSLELGDSALYFCASSVFMGTEAFFGQGTRLTVV.

This chain connects TRBV11-2 to TRBJ2-3, with D possibly matching TRBD2 (5 bases). CDR1 and CDR2 from the germline V gene are SGHAT and FQNNGV. This CDR3 has 11 amino acids. Trimming took off 5 bases at V and 8 bases at J, with 8 bases between the two ends. The CDR3 nucleotides are TGTGCCAGCAGCGATGGAGGTACGCAGTATTTT. Translating it yields CASSDGGTQYF.

This chain connects TRBV4-2 to TRBJ2-5; 15 bases agree with TRBD2. The CDR3 is made up of 19 amino acids. V gave up 4 bases and J gave up 2 bases; unmatched junction bases: 11. Germline assignment: CDR1 LGHNA and CDR2 YNFKEQ. The CDR3 DNA sequence: TGTGCCAGCAGCCCGTCAAGGTGGGGACTAGCGGGGGGACAAGAGACCCAGTACTTC. Translation: CASSPSRWGLAGGQETQYF.

The chain combines TRBV5-6 with TRBJ2-3, with unresolved D. The CDR3 consists of 16 residues. Trimming cost V 2 bases and J 4 bases, with 17 bases left between them. Germline CDR1 is SGHDT and CDR2 is YYEEEE. In nucleotides, the CDR3 is TGTGCCAGCAGCTTCTTCCACGATACCACCCCAGATACGCAGTATTTT. Protein: CASSFFHDTTPDTQYF.

The rearrangement uses TRBV3-1 and TRBJ1-2, with a weak D call TRBD1 (5 bases). V lost 0 bases and J lost 4, with 9 bases in between. Germline CDR1 reads LGHDT; CDR2 reads YNNKEL (reference sequence). The CDR3 spans 14 residues. The CDR3 protein is CASSQDRVLYGYTF. CDR3 in DNA: TGTGCCAGCAGCCAAGACAGGGTTCTCTATGGCTACACCTTC. The variable domain in full, completed from reference TRBV3-1 and TRBJ1-2, reads DTAVSQTPKYLVTQMGNDKSIKCEQNLGHDTMYWYKQDSKKFLKIMFSYNNKELIINETVPNRFSPKSPDKAHLNLHINSLELGDSAVYFCASSQDRVLYGYTFGSGTRLTVV.

This chain connects TRBV7-6 to TRBJ2-7, with a weak D call TRBD1 (6 bases). This CDR3 has 12 residues. Trimming left V 8 bases short and J 4 bases short, with 12 bases between. Germline V gene sequence: CDR1 SGHVS, CDR2 FNYEAQ. This CDR3 is CASGLDRYEQYF. The CDR3 DNA follows: TGTGCCAGCGGGCTTGACAGGTACGAGCAGTACTTC.

The chain links TRBV30 to TRBJ2-2; D unresolved. Germline loops: CDR1 GTSNPN, CDR2 SVGIG (reference sequence). The V gene lost 8 bases and the J gene lost 3 bases, with 10 bases spanning the gap. This CDR3 is built from 12 residues. In DNA, the CDR3 is TGTGCCCTCCTGACACACACCGGGGAGCTGTTTTTT. It is translated as CALLTHTGELFF.